The 8 T cell receptor beta chains below were found in one sample sequenced in a study of blood T cell repertoires in COVID-19. Clones were read by immunoSEQ multiplex PCR, and TCRdb kept only the in-frame ones, dropping some. This sample carries just under 350,000 clones, approximately 91% of them seen once, and the ten largest clones take 6% to 8%. Source material: peripheral blood. The receptor set was obtained from a woman between 65 and 79 years old with COVID-19, enrolled during active disease.

V and J are TRBV7-3 and TRBJ1-5, with unresolved D. V lost 2 bases, J lost 3 bases, and 5 bases lay in between. Per the germline V gene, CDR1 is SGHTA and CDR2 is FQGTGA. The CDR3 spans 13 residues. This CDR3 reads CASSLQNNQPQHF. The CDR3 nucleotides are TGTGCCAGCAGCTTACAGAACAATCAGCCCCAGCATTTT.

Regarding this clone: This may be a read error: a much more frequent sequence differs by one nucleotide. The rearrangement joins TRBV3-1 (or the pseudogene TRBV3-2) to TRBJ1-2, with a weak D call TRBD1 (6 bases). Trimming took 3 bases from V and 6 from J, leaving 8 bases between them. The CDR3 has 12 residues. Per the germline V gene, CDR1 is LGHDT and CDR2 is YNNKEL (reference sequence). The CDR3 DNA reads as TGTGCCAGCAGCCATGGACAGAATGGCTACACCTTC. It is translated as CASSHGQNGYTF.

This chain links TRBV19 with TRBJ2-1; TRBD1 aligns across 10 bases. CDR1 is LNHDA and CDR2 is SQIVND in the germline V gene (reference sequence). V was clipped by 4 bases and J by 9 bases; unmatched bases: 9. The CDR3 consists of 15 residues. The CDR3 protein is CASSTGTGVRGEQFF. The CDR3 bases are TGTGCCAGTAGTACCGGGACAGGGGTAAGGGGTGAGCAGTTCTTC.

The rearrangement joins TRBV6-6 to TRBJ2-3, with D uncertain. CDR3 length: 12 residues. Trimming cost V 7 bases and J 5 bases, with 10 bases left between them. The germline V gene has CDR1 MNHNY and CDR2 SVGAGI (reference sequence). The CDR3 region is CASTPPGDTQYF. As DNA, the CDR3 is TGTGCCAGCACCCCCCCGGGAGATACGCAGTATTTT.

This chain connects TRBV13 to TRBJ1-4, with 7 bases aligning to TRBD1. V lost 5 bases, J lost 4 bases, and 7 bases stayed unmatched. CDR1 is PRHDT and CDR2 is FYEKMQ in the germline V gene (reference sequence). This CDR3 comprises 15 residues. CDR3 DNA sequence: TGTGCCAGCAGCCGACAGGGACAGTTTAATGAAAAACTGTTTTTT. It encodes CASSRQGQFNEKLFF. The entire variable domain, with the rest obtained from reference TRBV13 and TRBJ1-4, is as follows: AAGVIQSPRHLIKEKRETATLKCYPIPRHDTVYWYQQGPGQDPQFLISFYEKMQSDKGSIPDRFSAQQFSDYHSELNMSSLELGDSALYFCASSRQGQFNEKLFFGSGTQLSVL.

The chain uses TRBV27 and TRBJ1-5; 8 bases map to TRBD1. Trimming removed 5 bases from V and 9 bases from J; junction bases left unmatched: 12. In germline, CDR1 is MNHEY, CDR2 SMNVEV (reference sequence). The CDR3 has 15 amino acids. CDR3 nucleotide sequence: TGTGCCAGCAGTCCTATAGGACAGGGAGCGGGGCCCCAGCATTTT. It codes for CASSPIGQGAGPQHF.

CDR3 bases: TGTGCCAGTGTGGACAGGGGCTCTAATTCACCCCTCCACTTT. This codes for CASVDRGSNSPLHF. The chain is built from TRBV7-9 and TRBJ1-6; 9 bases map to TRBD1. The CDR3 is 14 residues long. V lost 9 bases, J lost 6 bases, and 6 bases stayed unmatched. From germline, CDR1 is SEHNR and CDR2 FQNEAQ (reference sequence).

The chain combines TRBV3-1 (or the pseudogene TRBV3-2) with TRBJ2-5; 9 bases agree with TRBD1. V shed 4 bases, J shed 5 bases, and the junction held 8 bases outside the gene matches. The CDR3 loop spans 15 amino acids. The germline V gene has CDR1 LGHDT and CDR2 YNNKEL (reference sequence). The CDR3 is CASSRRTGERETQYF. The CDR3 coding sequence is TGTGCCAGCAGCCGACGGACAGGGGAAAGGGAGACCCAGTACTTC.